Sequencing of this T cell receptor beta chain was carried out in a study of cytomegalovirus exposure and HLA in healthy donors. Notes on the study in general: The listing of 150 to 200 TCR beta chains classed them as cytomegalovirus-associated. A later analysis reportedly identified an Asian-associated ancestry cluster as carrying fewer N-insertions than the roughly 600-donor mean.

The CDR3 spans 15 residues. Trimming took off 7 bases at V and 1 base at J, with 16 bases between the two ends. Germline V gene data show CDR1 as LNHDA and CDR2 as SQIVND (reference sequence). Amplification used 60 Vbeta primers and 13 Jbeta primers. Measured with immunoSEQ multiplex PCR; TCRdb has only the in-frame clones, and not every one. The sample table includes about 100,000 clones. About this clone itself: Its matching antigen is unknown.

The sequencing input was PBMCs. The chain couples TRBV19 to TRBJ1-1; D may be TRBD1 (6 bases). This TCR was recovered from a man aged 45-60 years in good health and CMV-seronegative. CDR3 in DNA: TGTGCCAGTACCCAGTCGAACAGGGCGAACACTGAAGCTTTCTTT. Encoded protein: CASTQSNRANTEAFF.